This is a list of T cell receptor beta chains from one sample in a study of cytomegalovirus exposure and HLA in healthy donors. Generated by immunoSEQ multiplex PCR, the TCRdb table keeps only in-frame clones and is missing some. The table records approximately 140,000 clones, about three quarters of them present only once. Sequencing was performed on PBMCs. Receptor source: a male donor in good health and CMV-seropositive. Each CDR3 is given with its conserved first and last residue. The order of the fields is CDR3 DNA, CDR3 protein, J gene, clone size, V gene, D gene. D genes are given only for firm matches. Clone size, where shown, is once, few, many, or a class for clones that have expanded.

CDR3 DNA: TGTGCCAGCAGTAATCAGGGTACCCAGTACTTC
CDR3 protein: CASSNQGTQYF
J gene: TRBJ2-5
clone size: NA
V gene: TRBV7-2
D gene: NA

CDR3 DNA: TGTGCCACCGCAGGTGTGGGAGACTACAATGAGCAGTTCTTC
CDR3 protein: CATAGVGDYNEQFF
J gene: TRBJ2-1
clone size: NA
V gene: TRBV19
D gene: NA

CDR3 DNA: TGTGCCAGCAGCTTAGACCCCTCTAGCGAGAGGGCCGGCGAGCAGTACTTC
CDR3 protein: CASSLDPSSERAGEQYF
J gene: TRBJ2-7
clone size: NA
V gene: TRBV7-2
D gene: NA

CDR3 DNA: TGTGCCAGCAGTGACAGTGAAGGCAATCAGCCCCAGCATTTT
CDR3 protein: CASSDSEGNQPQHF
J gene: TRBJ1-5
clone size: NA
V gene: TRBV2
D gene: NA

CDR3 DNA: TGTGCCAGCAGCCAAGATGGTTGGACAGGTAGCAATCAGCCCCAGCATTTT
CDR3 protein: CASSQDGWTGSNQPQHF
J gene: TRBJ1-5
clone size: NA
V gene: TRBV4-2
D gene: TRBD1

CDR3 DNA: TGTGCCAGCAGCTTGACAGATTACAATGAGCAGTTCTTC
CDR3 protein: CASSLTDYNEQFF
J gene: TRBJ2-1
clone size: NA
V gene: TRBV7-6
D gene: NA

CDR3 DNA: TGTGCCAGCTCACCCGGACAGGGGGCCCTAACTAGTTATGGCTACACCTTC
CDR3 protein: CASSPGQGALTSYGYTF
J gene: TRBJ1-2
clone size: NA
V gene: TRBV18
D gene: TRBD1

CDR3 DNA: TGTTCCAGCAGCTTAGCTCGAGGGGGAGGGACTTCAGATACGCAGTATTTT
CDR3 protein: CSSSLARGGGTSDTQYF
J gene: TRBJ2-3
clone size: NA
V gene: TRBV7-9
D gene: NA

CDR3 DNA: TGTGCCAGCAGTTTGCAGGGGCCCGGGGAGCTGTTTTTT
CDR3 protein: CASSLQGPGELFF
J gene: TRBJ2-2
clone size: NA
V gene: TRBV28
D gene: NA

CDR3 DNA: TGTGCCAGCAGCGAGCAGGGGAACACTGAAGCTTTCTTT
CDR3 protein: CASSEQGNTEAFF
J gene: TRBJ1-1
clone size: NA
V gene: TRBV7-2
D gene: NA

CDR3 DNA: TGTGCCAGCTCACCAGATTTGGCTCGGCTAGACTATGGCTACACCTTC
CDR3 protein: CASSPDLARLDYGYTF
J gene: TRBJ1-2
clone size: NA
V gene: TRBV18
D gene: NA

CDR3 DNA: TGTGCCAGTAGGATTGGCGGGCTCGGGGTATATGAGCAGTTCTTC
CDR3 protein: CASRIGGLGVYEQFF
J gene: TRBJ2-1
clone size: NA
V gene: TRBV19
D gene: NA

CDR3 DNA: TGTGCCAGCAGATCCTACAGGTTAGGGCGTAATAACCCCCAGCATTTT
CDR3 protein: CASRSYRLGRNNPQHF
J gene: TRBJ1-5
clone size: NA
V gene: TRBV6-4
D gene: NA

CDR3 DNA: TGCGCCAGCAGCCAAGATACCCAGGGGTTTGAAAAACTGTTTTTT
CDR3 protein: CASSQDTQGFEKLFF
J gene: TRBJ1-4
clone size: NA
V gene: TRBV4-3
D gene: NA

CDR3 DNA: TGTGCCAGCAGCTTAGGCGGGAGGTGGACAGATACGCAGTATTTT
CDR3 protein: CASSLGGRWTDTQYF
J gene: TRBJ2-3
clone size: NA
V gene: TRBV5-6
D gene: TRBD2

CDR3 DNA: TGTGCCAGCAGCTTAATGGGGGGGAGCACTGAAGCTTTCTTT
CDR3 protein: CASSLMGGSTEAFF
J gene: TRBJ1-1
clone size: NA
V gene: TRBV7-2
D gene: NA

CDR3 DNA: TGTGCCAGCAGTTCGGACGGGACAGGGAGGGAGACCCAGTACTTC
CDR3 protein: CASSSDGTGRETQYF
J gene: TRBJ2-5
clone size: NA
V gene: TRBV28
D gene: TRBD1

CDR3 DNA: TGTGCCAGCAGTTTGGGACAGGAGGTCGAGCAGTACTTC
CDR3 protein: CASSLGQEVEQYF
J gene: TRBJ2-7
clone size: few
V gene: TRBV2
D gene: TRBD1

CDR3 DNA: TGTGCCAGCAGTATCTCGGGCTCTGGAAACACCATATATTTT
CDR3 protein: CASSISGSGNTIYF
J gene: TRBJ1-3
clone size: NA
V gene: TRBV27
D gene: NA

CDR3 DNA: TGTGCCAGCAGCTTGCTGAACAGTTACTACGAGCAGTACTTC
CDR3 protein: CASSLLNSYYEQYF
J gene: TRBJ2-7
clone size: NA
V gene: TRBV5-6
D gene: NA

CDR3 DNA: TGCGCCAGCAGCTTTCGACAGCTATCCATGAACACTGAAGCTTTCTTT
CDR3 protein: CASSFRQLSMNTEAFF
J gene: TRBJ1-1
clone size: once
V gene: TRBV5-1
D gene: NA

CDR3 DNA: TGTGCCAGCAGTAGGGGATATAGCGGGAGGGATGAGCAGTTCTTC
CDR3 protein: CASSRGYSGRDEQFF
J gene: TRBJ2-1
clone size: few
V gene: TRBV6-5
D gene: TRBD2

CDR3 DNA: TGTGCCAGCAGCGTAAACACCGGGGAGCTGTTTTTT
CDR3 protein: CASSVNTGELFF
J gene: TRBJ2-2
clone size: NA
V gene: TRBV27
D gene: NA

CDR3 DNA: TGTGCCAGCAGCCCGCTGACAGGGAATGAAAAACTGTTTTTT
CDR3 protein: CASSPLTGNEKLFF
J gene: TRBJ1-4
clone size: NA
V gene: TRBV11-2
D gene: TRBD1

CDR3 DNA: TGTGCCAGCTCATCACCCCGGGGGAACAATGAGCAGTTCTTC
CDR3 protein: CASSSPRGNNEQFF
J gene: TRBJ2-1
clone size: NA
V gene: TRBV7-2
D gene: NA

CDR3 DNA: TGCGCCAGCAGCTTGGATGCTAGTATCACCGGTGAGCAGTTCTTC
CDR3 protein: CASSLDASITGEQFF
J gene: TRBJ2-1
clone size: NA
V gene: TRBV5-1
D gene: NA

CDR3 DNA: TGTGCCAGCAGTTACTCGGGGGCAGGGGGGAATGCTTTCTTT
CDR3 protein: CASSYSGAGGNAFF
J gene: TRBJ1-1
clone size: NA
V gene: TRBV6-5
D gene: TRBD1

CDR3 DNA: TGTGCCAGCAGCCACGCCCCGGGGGGCGGACAAGAGACCCAGTACTTC
CDR3 protein: CASSHAPGGGQETQYF
J gene: TRBJ2-5
clone size: NA
V gene: TRBV7-8
D gene: NA

CDR3 DNA: TGTGCCAGCAGTTTAACACCTAATTCACCCCTCCACTTT
CDR3 protein: CASSLTPNSPLHF
J gene: TRBJ1-6
clone size: few
V gene: TRBV27
D gene: NA

CDR3 DNA: TGTGCCAGCAGTGAACTAAACAGAGGGAACTATGGCTACACCTTC
CDR3 protein: CASSELNRGNYGYTF
J gene: TRBJ1-2
clone size: NA
V gene: TRBV6-1
D gene: NA

CDR3 DNA: TGTGCCAGCAGCTACGGAACAGGGCCAGATACGCAGTATTTT
CDR3 protein: CASSYGTGPDTQYF
J gene: TRBJ2-3
clone size: NA
V gene: TRBV5-6
D gene: NA

CDR3 DNA: TGTGCCACCAGCAGAGAGGGCCGAGGGGGATCGGAGACCCAGTACTTC
CDR3 protein: CATSREGRGGSETQYF
J gene: TRBJ2-5
clone size: NA
V gene: TRBV15
D gene: NA

CDR3 DNA: TGTGCCAGCAGCCAGGACTTATTAAGAAAACTGTTTTTT
CDR3 protein: CASSQDLLRKLFF
J gene: TRBJ1-4
clone size: NA
V gene: TRBV7-9
D gene: NA

CDR3 DNA: TGTGCCAGCAGTTTATCGGGACTAGCGGGAGGGGCCTACGAGCAGTACTTC
CDR3 protein: CASSLSGLAGGAYEQYF
J gene: TRBJ2-7
clone size: NA
V gene: TRBV27
D gene: TRBD2

CDR3 DNA: TGTGCCAGCAGTACCCCTGTCGGTGAGCAGTTCTTC
CDR3 protein: CASSTPVGEQFF
J gene: TRBJ2-1
clone size: NA
V gene: TRBV9
D gene: NA

CDR3 DNA: TGTGCCAGAAGCCTACCGGGTTTTGAGACCCAGTACTTC
CDR3 protein: CARSLPGFETQYF
J gene: TRBJ2-5
clone size: NA
V gene: TRBV5-3
D gene: NA

CDR3 DNA: TGCGCCAGCAGCTTGTCTGGGACAGGGCTTTACGAGCAGTACTTC
CDR3 protein: CASSLSGTGLYEQYF
J gene: TRBJ2-7
clone size: few
V gene: TRBV5-1
D gene: TRBD1

CDR3 DNA: TGTGCCAGTACCCTGACAGGGGGAAGAACTGAAGCTTTCTTT
CDR3 protein: CASTLTGGRTEAFF
J gene: TRBJ1-1
clone size: NA
V gene: TRBV19
D gene: TRBD1

CDR3 DNA: TGTGCCAGCAGTTTAGTAAGCAATCAGCCCCAGCATTTT
CDR3 protein: CASSLVSNQPQHF
J gene: TRBJ1-5
clone size: NA
V gene: TRBV27
D gene: NA

CDR3 DNA: TGTGCCAGCAGCCAGGAATCGACAGGGTCCTTCTATGGCTACACCTTC
CDR3 protein: CASSQESTGSFYGYTF
J gene: TRBJ1-2
clone size: once
V gene: TRBV11-2
D gene: TRBD1

CDR3 DNA: TGTGCCAGCAGCGCCCGACTAGCGGGGGAGTACGAGCAGTACTTC
CDR3 protein: CASSARLAGEYEQYF
J gene: TRBJ2-7
clone size: NA
V gene: TRBV7-9
D gene: TRBD2